These T cell receptor beta chains were read from a single sample in a study of molecular identifiers for immune sequencing clone quantification. MiXCR, applied by TCRdb to the PCR reads, yields one record per CDR3 protein. This sample has approximately 680,000 distinct CDR3 sequences; about 25% occur once, and the top ten carry around 0.78%. Sequencing was done on a sample of naive CD8+ T cells from blood, with Jurkat cell RNA spiked in. These receptors were taken from a human donor in good health. Some libraries in this study had Jurkat cell RNA spiked in. Both conserved end residues are part of each CDR3. Each record gives: V gene, D gene, clone size, J gene, CDR3 DNA, CDR3 protein. D genes are given only for firm matches. Clone size is stated in some rows and not others, as once, few, many or a class when expanded.

V gene: TRBV24-1; D gene: -; clone size: -; J gene: TRBJ2-5; CDR3 DNA: TGTGCCACCAGTGAGGTAGAGGGGGAGACCCAGTACTTC; CDR3 protein: CATSEVEGETQYF
V gene: TRBV15; D gene: -; clone size: few; J gene: TRBJ2-2; CDR3 DNA: TGTGCCACCAGCAGTTTTAGCGCATTCTCCGGGGAGCTGTTTTTT; CDR3 protein: CATSSFSAFSGELFF
V gene: TRBV12-3/TRBV12-4; D gene: -; clone size: many; J gene: TRBJ1-1; CDR3 DNA: TGTGCCAGCAGCCTACCGCGTCGAGGCACTGAAGCTTTCTTT; CDR3 protein: CASSLPRRGTEAFF
V gene: TRBV3-1; D gene: -; clone size: few; J gene: TRBJ1-6; CDR3 DNA: TGTGCCAGCAGCCAAGATCCAGGGCCTTCCTATAATTCACCCCTCCACTTT; CDR3 protein: CASSQDPGPSYNSPLHF
V gene: TRBV4-3; D gene: TRBD2; clone size: few; J gene: TRBJ2-1; CDR3 DNA: TGCGCCAGCAGCCAAGACGCGGGAGGAAGGGCAAGTGAGCAGTTCTTC; CDR3 protein: CASSQDAGGRASEQFF
V gene: TRBV19; D gene: -; clone size: few; J gene: TRBJ1-5; CDR3 DNA: TGTGCCAGTAGTATAGTTCGGACACCGAGCAATCAGCCCCAGCATTTT; CDR3 protein: CASSIVRTPSNQPQHF
V gene: TRBV3-1; D gene: -; clone size: few; J gene: TRBJ2-7; CDR3 DNA: TGTGCCAGCAGCCACCCGGGACTCAGCTCCTACGAGCAGTACTTC; CDR3 protein: CASSHPGLSSYEQYF
V gene: TRBV12-3/TRBV12-4; D gene: -; clone size: few; J gene: TRBJ2-2; CDR3 DNA: TGTGCCAGCAGTCGGACCTGGAACACCGGGGAGCTGTTTTTT; CDR3 protein: CASSRTWNTGELFF
V gene: TRBV2; D gene: -; clone size: -; J gene: TRBJ1-1; CDR3 DNA: TGTGCCAGCAGTGAAGCGCGCCTGAACATTGAAGCTCTCTTT; CDR3 protein: CASSEARLNIEALF
V gene: TRBV7-6; D gene: -; clone size: -; J gene: TRBJ1-1; CDR3 DNA: TGTGCCAGCAGCTTGCTGTGGAACACTGAAGCTTTCTTT; CDR3 protein: CASSLLWNTEAFF
V gene: TRBV11-2; D gene: -; clone size: few; J gene: TRBJ1-1; CDR3 DNA: TGTGCCAGCAGCCTCCCGTGGGAGTCGGCGTCAATGAACACTGAAGCTTTCTTT; CDR3 protein: CASSLPWESASMNTEAFF
V gene: TRBV5-1; D gene: TRBD2; clone size: once; J gene: TRBJ2-1; CDR3 DNA: TGCGCCAGCAGTGAGGAGGGACTAGCGGGGGGGCGACAGTTCTTC; CDR3 protein: CASSEEGLAGGRQFF
V gene: TRBV6-5; D gene: -; clone size: -; J gene: TRBJ1-6; CDR3 DNA: TGTGCCAGCAGTTATGGCCCCGTTATTTCACCCCTCCACTTT; CDR3 protein: CASSYGPVISPLHF
V gene: TRBV7-6; D gene: -; clone size: few; J gene: TRBJ2-7; CDR3 DNA: TGTGCCAGCAGCTTTGGGGTCTCCTACGGGCAGTACTTC; CDR3 protein: CASSFGVSYGQYF
V gene: TRBV19; D gene: -; clone size: few; J gene: TRBJ2-1; CDR3 DNA: TGTGCCAGTAGGCCCGGGCCCACGGGGAATGAGCAGTTCTTC; CDR3 protein: CASRPGPTGNEQFF
V gene: TRBV7-9; D gene: TRBD2; clone size: few; J gene: TRBJ2-7; CDR3 DNA: TGTGCCAGCAGCCCAGGACTAGCGGGACTTATCTCCTACGAGCAGTACTTC; CDR3 protein: CASSPGLAGLISYEQYF
V gene: TRBV7-9; D gene: TRBD2; clone size: few; J gene: TRBJ2-5; CDR3 DNA: TGTGCCAGCAGCCCCGGACTAGCGGGGGGTCGTAGTTGGGAGACCCAGTACTTC; CDR3 protein: CASSPGLAGGRSWETQYF
V gene: TRBV7-9; D gene: -; clone size: many; J gene: TRBJ1-1; CDR3 DNA: TGTGCCAGCAGCCCTACGATACCGGGGGATGATTTCTTT; CDR3 protein: CASSPTIPGDDFF
V gene: TRBV7-3; D gene: TRBD2; clone size: many; J gene: TRBJ2-1; CDR3 DNA: TGTGCCAGCAGCTTAGGGGCGGGAGACGGTGAGCAGTTCTTC; CDR3 protein: CASSLGAGDGEQFF
V gene: TRBV20-1; D gene: -; clone size: -; J gene: TRBJ2-7; CDR3 DNA: TGCAGTGCTACAGGCGAGAGATCCTACGAGCAGTACTTC; CDR3 protein: CSATGERSYEQYF
V gene: TRBV30; D gene: TRBD1; clone size: -; J gene: TRBJ2-4; CDR3 DNA: TGTGCCTGGAGTATAGGGACAGGGTATGACATTCAGTACTTC; CDR3 protein: CAWSIGTGYDIQYF
V gene: TRBV5-1; D gene: -; clone size: many; J gene: TRBJ2-7; CDR3 DNA: TGCGCCAGCAGCTTGGGGTTCTACGAGCAGTACTTC; CDR3 protein: CASSLGFYEQYF
V gene: TRBV15; D gene: -; clone size: many; J gene: TRBJ2-1; CDR3 DNA: TGTGCCACCAGCAGATTTCCGCGAGAGCAGTTCTTC; CDR3 protein: CATSRFPREQFF